Here is one T cell receptor beta chain with its context. Its specificity is unknown. The PCR was carried out with 60 Vbeta primers and 13 Jbeta primers. This table comes from immunoSEQ multiplex PCR, and its TCRdb copy is limited to in-frame clones, with some not included. The sample yields about 170,000 clones, approximately 82% seen once. The sample belongs to a study of cytomegalovirus exposure and HLA in healthy donors. Study-level results: Altogether, 164 TCR beta chains were recorded as cytomegalovirus-associated. Later analysis placed DRB1 highest and HLA-C lowest in TCR association rates, which differed by HLA locus.

The receptor was isolated from a male donor in good health and CMV-seronegative. Sequenced sample: PBMCs.

This CDR3 is CASSIGDRGRVYEQYF. In DNA, the CDR3 is TGTGCCAGTAGTATAGGCGACAGGGGGCGCGTGTACGAGCAGTACTTC. The V gene is TRBV19, the J gene TRBJ2-7, with 10 bases identical to TRBD1. Germline assignment: CDR1 LNHDA and CDR2 SQIVND (reference sequence). This CDR3 comprises 16 residues. J lost 4 bases, V lost 1 base, and 7 bases had no gene match.